What follows are 19 T cell receptor beta chains derived from one specimen sequenced in a study of tissue T cells after allogeneic stem cell transplantation (dated by TCRdb to the early 2020s). The time point tag for this specimen amounts to: human tissue collected at research (rapid) autopsy. Receptor libraries were prepared by the immunoSEQ multiplex PCR assay. TCRdb took over this immuneACCESS table, retaining in-frame rearrangements with V and J assigned. Such tables are incomplete; in checked studies, under half of the missing clones stem from an unresolved V gene, and the remainder is unexplained. This sample holds about 9,400 clones; about 69% were observed only once. The ten largest clones capture about a quarter of the sample. Material: tissue from the stomach, obtained at autopsy. These receptors were taken from a male donor older than 55 with lung cancer.

The rearrangement links TRBV5-4 to TRBJ2-1; 10 nucleotides agree with TRBD2. The junction had 5 bases not matched to a gene; V was cut back by 2 bases and J by 3 bases. The CDR3 length is 16 residues. The germline V gene has CDR1 SGHNT and CDR2 YYREEE (reference sequence). In DNA, the CDR3 is TGTGCCAGCAGCTTTTCTAGCGGGAGAGTCTACAATGAGCAGTTCTTC. Amino acids: CASSFSSGRVYNEQFF.

This clone is categorized as medium-sized. The identical CDR3 is also encoded by other nucleotide sequences in the sample. This chain connects TRBV11-2 to TRBJ2-7; the D gene is possibly TRBD2 (7 bases). The V end was cut by 0 bases, the J end by 4 bases, with 13 bases between. The CDR3 runs 15 residues. Looked up from germline, CDR1 is SGHAT and CDR2 is FQNNGV. The CDR3 region is CASSLDKGGRYEQYF. The CDR3 DNA reads TGTGCCAGCAGCTTAGATAAGGGGGGGAGATACGAGCAGTACTTC.

J is TRBJ2-7 and V is TRBV9; maybe TRBD1 (6 bases). The CDR3 extends over 14 amino acids. Germline lookup yields CDR1 SGDLS and CDR2 YYNGEE. V was cut by 2 bases and J by 0 bases, with 9 bases left in between. Here the CDR3 reads CASSVGHSSYEQYF. The CDR3 DNA reads as TGTGCCAGCAGCGTGGGACATAGCTCCTACGAGCAGTACTTC.

The chain has TRBV9 and TRBJ2-6; 11 bases are shared with TRBD2. V shed 1 base, J shed 4 bases, and the junction held 4 bases outside the gene matches. The CDR3 spans 17 residues. The V gene's germline CDR1 is SGDLS and CDR2 YYNGEE. CDR3 nucleotide sequence: TGTGCCAGCAGCGTACTAGCGGGGGGAGGGGGGGCCAACGTCCTGACTTTC. It codes for CASSVLAGGGGANVLTF.

The rearrangement uses TRBV11-3 and TRBJ2-7; either TRBD1 or TRBD2 may fit D (5 bases each). CDR3 length: 13 amino acids. V was cut by 8 bases and J by 6 bases, with 17 bases left in between. The V gene's germline CDR1 is SGHNT and CDR2 YENEEA. CDR3 sequence (DNA): TGTGCCAGCTCGGGGCCTCTCCAGTCCGAGCAGTACTTC. This sequence encodes CASSGPLQSEQYF.

The CDR3 loop reads CASSQDQFGAYEQYF. CDR3 nucleotide sequence: TGCGCCAGCAGCCAAGACCAATTTGGGGCCTACGAGCAGTACTTC. The rearrangement joins TRBV4-3 to TRBJ2-7; D ambiguous. Trimming cost V 0 bases and J 2 bases, with 11 bases left between them. This CDR3 spans 15 amino acids. Germline lookup yields CDR1 LGHNA and CDR2 YSLEER.

The chain links TRBV5-1 to TRBJ2-7, with 10 nucleotides matching TRBD2. The CDR3 extends over 13 amino acids. Germline V lookup: CDR1 SGHRS, CDR2 YFSETQ. V shed 4 bases, J shed 4 bases, and the junction held 2 bases outside the gene matches. The CDR3 sequence: CASSPSGGYEQYF. In DNA, the CDR3 is TGCGCCAGCAGCCCTAGCGGGGGATACGAGCAGTACTTC.

This sequence joins TRBV7-2 and TRBJ1-2; tentative D call: TRBD1 (5 bases). V was pared by 5 bases and J by 4 bases, with 17 bases between. The germline CDR1 and CDR2 sequences are SGHTA and FQGNSA. This CDR3 region has 15 residues. CDR3 sequence reads: CASSSLGRGLYGYTF. In DNA, the CDR3 is TGTGCCAGCAGCAGTTTGGGTAGGGGACTCTATGGCTACACCTTC.

The chain joins TRBV10-2 to TRBJ2-7; 8 positions match TRBD1. V gave up 7 bases and J gave up 3 bases; unmatched junction bases: 11. The germline V gene has CDR1 WSHSY and CDR2 SAAADI. The CDR3 totals 15 residues. The CDR3 is CASTDPGTGFYEQYF. CDR3 bases: TGCGCCAGCACCGACCCCGGGACAGGCTTCTACGAGCAGTACTTC.

This clone appeared once. The rearrangement uses TRBV19 and TRBJ2-3; D remains unclear. Germline V CDR1 and CDR2: LNHDA, SQIVND (reference sequence). The CDR3 runs 14 residues. Trimming pared 5 bases from V and 1 base from J, leaving 10 bases between. The CDR3 coding sequence is TGTGCCAGTAGTCCCCCCAAGGGCACAGATACGCAGTATTTT. Translation: CASSPPKGTDTQYF. Full variable domain (rest looked up from reference TRBV19 and TRBJ2-3): DGGITQSPKYLFRKEGQNVTLSCEQNLNHDAMYWYRQDPGQGLRLIYYSQIVNDFQKGDIAEGYSVSREKKESFPLTVTSAQKNPTAFYLCASSPPKGTDTQYFGPGTRLTVL.

This clone was picked up a small number of times. Other nucleotide sequences from this sample produce the same CDR3. The chain joins TRBV29-1 to TRBJ1-1, with a possible D match to TRBD1 (5 bases). The germline V and J ends were trimmed by 7 bases and 2 bases, with 11 bases remaining between them. The CDR3 spans 12 residues. In germline, CDR1 is SQVTM, CDR2 ANQGSEA. The CDR3 reads CSGTGGNTEAFF. The CDR3, as DNA: TGCAGCGGTACCGGGGGTAACACTGAAGCTTTCTTT.

The chain joins TRBV5-4 to TRBJ1-6, with D possibly matching TRBD1 (5 bases). Trimming left V 10 bases short and J 4 bases short, with 15 bases between. The germline CDR1 and CDR2 sequences are SGHNT and YYREEE (reference sequence). The CDR3 is 14 residues long. CDR3 nucleotide sequence: TGTGCCGGACACTCGGGACGGTATAATTCACCCCTCCACTTT. It codes for CAGHSGRYNSPLHF.

The chain uses TRBV4-3 and TRBJ2-7; 14 nucleotides line up with TRBD2. The CDR3 extends over 17 amino acids. Germline values: CDR1 LGHNA, CDR2 YSLEER. V gave up 1 base and J gave up 6 bases; unmatched junction bases: 8. Written as DNA, the CDR3 is TGCGCCAGCAGCCAAGCCCCCCCGACTAGCGGGAGGGCCGAGCAGTACTTC. The encoded protein is CASSQAPPTSGRAEQYF.

The V and J genes are TRBV27 and TRBJ1-1; D may be TRBD1 (6 bases). Germline V gene data show CDR1 as MNHEY and CDR2 as SMNVEV (reference sequence). The CDR3 runs to 13 residues. V lost 6 bases, J lost 4 bases, and 12 bases lay in between. For the CDR3, the DNA is TGTGCCAGCAGACCACAGGGTTCCACTGAAGCTTTCTTT. The encoded protein is CASRPQGSTEAFF.

This sequence joins TRBV7-2 and TRBJ2-5; 9 bases are a match to TRBD1. Trimming took 4 bases from V and 4 from J; bases not matched to a gene: 4. Germline assignment: CDR1 SGHTA and CDR2 FQGNSA. This CDR3 has 14 residues. CDR3 residues: CASSYTGGSETQYF. DNA for the CDR3: TGTGCCAGCAGCTACACAGGGGGCTCAGAGACCCAGTACTTC.

The rearrangement joins TRBV5-4 to TRBJ2-7, with 7 bases matching TRBD1. CDR1 SGHNT and CDR2 YYREEE come from the germline V gene (reference sequence). The CDR3 is 16 amino acids. After removal of 0 bases from V and 2 bases from J, the junction contained 8 bases not matched to a gene. DNA of the CDR3: TGTGCCAGCAGCTTGGGGAAGGGGGCAGCAACCTACGAGCAGTACTTC. This gives the protein CASSLGKGAATYEQYF.

In regard to this clone: A junction end diverges from the germline sequence, so it may reflect a read error. This chain links TRBV10-3 with TRBJ2-7; 11 bases map to TRBD2. CDR1 is ENHRY, CDR2 SYGVKD, per germline. CDR3 length: 11 amino acids. The CDR3 spells CTGTSGYEQYF. Here the CDR3 DNA reads TGCACCGGGACTAGCGGTTACGAGCAGTACTTC.

The chain links TRBV12-5 to TRBJ1-5; 7 bases match TRBD1. V gave up 2 bases and J gave up 0 bases; unmatched junction bases: 4. This CDR3 has 16 amino acids. Germline V gene lookup returns CDR1 LGHNT and CDR2 FRNRAP. CDR3 region: CASGLPGQYSNQPQHF. CDR3 nucleotide sequence: TGTGCTAGTGGTTTGCCGGGACAGTATAGCAATCAGCCCCAGCATTTT.

This chain connects TRBV7-2 to TRBJ2-7; tentative D call: TRBD1 (5 bases). V gave up 5 bases and J gave up 3 bases, with 11 bases separating them. CDR3 length equals 13 residues. CDR1 and CDR2 from the germline V gene are SGHTA and FQGNSA. The CDR3 DNA sequence: TGTGCCAGCAGCACCCGACAGTACTACGAGCAGTACTTC. It is translated as CASSTRQYYEQYF.